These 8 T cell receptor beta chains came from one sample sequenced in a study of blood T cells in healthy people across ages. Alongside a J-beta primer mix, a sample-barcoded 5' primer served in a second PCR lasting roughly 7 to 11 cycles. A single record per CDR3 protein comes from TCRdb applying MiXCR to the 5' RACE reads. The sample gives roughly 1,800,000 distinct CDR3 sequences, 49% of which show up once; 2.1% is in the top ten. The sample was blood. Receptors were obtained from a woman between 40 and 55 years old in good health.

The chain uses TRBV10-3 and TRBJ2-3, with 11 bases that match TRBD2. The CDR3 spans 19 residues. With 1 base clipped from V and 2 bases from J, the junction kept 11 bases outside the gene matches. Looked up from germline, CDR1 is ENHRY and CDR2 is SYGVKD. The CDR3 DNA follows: TGTGCCATCAGTGAGTGGCCCCAAATAGCGGGGGGGCTCACAGATACGCAGTATTTT. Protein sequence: CAISEWPQIAGGLTDTQYF.

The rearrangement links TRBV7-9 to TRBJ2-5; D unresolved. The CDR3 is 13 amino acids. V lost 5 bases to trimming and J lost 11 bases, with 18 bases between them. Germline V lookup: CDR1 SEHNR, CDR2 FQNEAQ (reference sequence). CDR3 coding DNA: TGTGCCAGCAGCGCCTTAGGGATCAATGAGCAGTACTTC. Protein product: CASSALGINEQYF.

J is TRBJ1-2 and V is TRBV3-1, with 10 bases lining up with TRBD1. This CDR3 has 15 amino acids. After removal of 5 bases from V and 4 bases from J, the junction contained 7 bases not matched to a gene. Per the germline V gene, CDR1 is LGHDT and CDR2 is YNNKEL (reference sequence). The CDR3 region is CASSGQGEIVYGYTF. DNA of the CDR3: TGTGCCAGCAGCGGACAGGGGGAGATCGTCTATGGCTACACCTTC.

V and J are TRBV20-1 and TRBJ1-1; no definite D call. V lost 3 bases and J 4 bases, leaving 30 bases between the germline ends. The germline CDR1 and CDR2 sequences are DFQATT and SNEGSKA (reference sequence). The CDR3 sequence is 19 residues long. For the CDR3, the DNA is TGCAGTGCTAGTGGGATCCTGGAGGGCATGGCGTCGGAGAGCACTGAAGCTTTCTTT. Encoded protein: CSASGILEGMASESTEAFF.

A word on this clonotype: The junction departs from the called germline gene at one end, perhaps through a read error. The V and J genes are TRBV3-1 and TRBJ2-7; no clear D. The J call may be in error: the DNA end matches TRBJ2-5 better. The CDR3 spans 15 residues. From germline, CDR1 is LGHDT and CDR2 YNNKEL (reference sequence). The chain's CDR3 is CASGQWTGRRETQYF. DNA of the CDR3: TGTGCCAGCGGCCAATGGACCGGAAGGCGAGAGACCCAGTACTTC.

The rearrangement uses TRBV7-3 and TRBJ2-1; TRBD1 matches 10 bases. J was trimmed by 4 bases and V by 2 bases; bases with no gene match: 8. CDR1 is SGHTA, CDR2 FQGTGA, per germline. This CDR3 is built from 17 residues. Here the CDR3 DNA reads TGTGCCAGCAGCTTATCGGGCAGACAGGGGGCTTACAATGAGCAGTTCTTC. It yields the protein CASSLSGRQGAYNEQFF. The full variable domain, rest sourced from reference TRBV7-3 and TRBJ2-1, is GAGVSQTPSNKVTEKGKYVELRCDPISGHTALYWYRQSLGQGPEFLIYFQGTGAADDSGLPNDRFFAVRPEGSVSTLKIQRTERGDSAVYLCASSLSGRQGAYNEQFFGPGTRLTVL.

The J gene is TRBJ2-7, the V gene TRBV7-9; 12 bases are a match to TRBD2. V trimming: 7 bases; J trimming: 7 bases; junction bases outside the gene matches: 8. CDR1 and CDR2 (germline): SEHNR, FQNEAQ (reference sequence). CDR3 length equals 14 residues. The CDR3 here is CASTRLAGVGEQYF. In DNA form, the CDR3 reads TGTGCCAGCACCCGACTAGCGGGGGTAGGTGAGCAGTACTTC. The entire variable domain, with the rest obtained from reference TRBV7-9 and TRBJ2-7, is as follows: DTGVSQNPRHKITKRGQNVTFRCDPISEHNRLYWYRQTLGQGPEFLTYFQNEAQLEKSRLLSDRFSAERPKGSFSTLEIQRTEQGDSAMYLCASTRLAGVGEQYFGPGTRLTVT.

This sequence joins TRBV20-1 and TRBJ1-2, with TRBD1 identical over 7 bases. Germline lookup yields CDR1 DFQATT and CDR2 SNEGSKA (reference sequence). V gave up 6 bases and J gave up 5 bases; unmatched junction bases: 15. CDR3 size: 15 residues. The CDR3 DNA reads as TGCAGTGCACCACCGACAGGGACCGGAGGGTATGGCTACACCTTC. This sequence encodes CSAPPTGTGGYGYTF.